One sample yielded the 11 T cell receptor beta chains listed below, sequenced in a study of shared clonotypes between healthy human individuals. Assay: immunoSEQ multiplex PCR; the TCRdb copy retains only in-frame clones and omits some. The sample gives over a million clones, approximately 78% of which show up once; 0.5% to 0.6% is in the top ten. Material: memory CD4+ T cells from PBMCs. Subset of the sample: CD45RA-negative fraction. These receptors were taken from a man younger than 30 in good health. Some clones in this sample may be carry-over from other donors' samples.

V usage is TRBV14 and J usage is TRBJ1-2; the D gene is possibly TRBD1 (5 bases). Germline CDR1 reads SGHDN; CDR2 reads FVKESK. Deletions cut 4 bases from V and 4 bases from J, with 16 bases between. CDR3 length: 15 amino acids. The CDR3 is CASSRSQTEAYGYTF. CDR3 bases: TGTGCCAGCAGCCGAAGTCAGACAGAGGCCTATGGCTACACCTTC.

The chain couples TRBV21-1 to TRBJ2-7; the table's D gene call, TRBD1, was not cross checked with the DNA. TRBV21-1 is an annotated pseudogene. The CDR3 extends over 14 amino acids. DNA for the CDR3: TGTGCCAGCAGCATGGGGCTGATACCCTACGAGCAGTACTTC. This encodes CASSMGLIPYEQYF.

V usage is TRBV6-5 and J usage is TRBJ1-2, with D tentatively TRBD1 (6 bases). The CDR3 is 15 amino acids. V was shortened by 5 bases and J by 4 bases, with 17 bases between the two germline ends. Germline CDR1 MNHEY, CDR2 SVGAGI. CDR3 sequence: CASSIYTGKGYGYTF. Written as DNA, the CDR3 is TGTGCCAGCAGTATATATACAGGGAAGGGCTATGGCTACACCTTC.

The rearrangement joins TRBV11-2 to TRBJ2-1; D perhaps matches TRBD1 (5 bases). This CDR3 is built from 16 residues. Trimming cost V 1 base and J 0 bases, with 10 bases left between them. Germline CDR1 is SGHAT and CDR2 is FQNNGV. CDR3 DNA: TGTGCCAGCAGCTTAGGATCCAGGGCCTCCTACAATGAGCAGTTCTTC. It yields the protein CASSLGSRASYNEQFF.

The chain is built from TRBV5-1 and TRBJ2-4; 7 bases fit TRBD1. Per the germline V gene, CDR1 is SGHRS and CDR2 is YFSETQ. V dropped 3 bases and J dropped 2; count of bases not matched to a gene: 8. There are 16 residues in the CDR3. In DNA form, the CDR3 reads TGCGCCAGCAGCTCTGAAGGGGGCATGTCCAAAAACATTCAGTACTTC. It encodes CASSSEGGMSKNIQYF.

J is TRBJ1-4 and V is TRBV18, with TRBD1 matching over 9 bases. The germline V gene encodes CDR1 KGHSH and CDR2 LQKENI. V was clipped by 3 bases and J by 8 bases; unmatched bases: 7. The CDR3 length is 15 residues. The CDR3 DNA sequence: TGTGCCAGCTCACCGGAACAGGGGGCTTGGGAAAAACTGTTTTTT. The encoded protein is CASSPEQGAWEKLFF.

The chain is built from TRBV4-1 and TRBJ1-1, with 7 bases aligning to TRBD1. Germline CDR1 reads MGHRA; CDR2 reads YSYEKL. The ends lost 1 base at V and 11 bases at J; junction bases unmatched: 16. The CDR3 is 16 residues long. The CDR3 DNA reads TGCGCCAGCAGCCAAGCCGGCCGGGACAGACGAACGGGGGCTTTCTTT. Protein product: CASSQAGRDRRTGAFF.

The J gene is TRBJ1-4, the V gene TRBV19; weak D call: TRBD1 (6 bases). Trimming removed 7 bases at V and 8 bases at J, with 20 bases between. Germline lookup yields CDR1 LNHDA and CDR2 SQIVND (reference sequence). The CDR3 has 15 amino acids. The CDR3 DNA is TGTGCCAGTACATCGCCGGGGGGCAGGAACGAAAAACTGTTTTTT. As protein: CASTSPGGRNEKLFF.

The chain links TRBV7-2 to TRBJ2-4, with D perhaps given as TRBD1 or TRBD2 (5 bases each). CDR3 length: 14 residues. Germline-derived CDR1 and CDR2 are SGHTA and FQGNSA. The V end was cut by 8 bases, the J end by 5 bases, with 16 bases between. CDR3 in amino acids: CASGTGSAENIQYF. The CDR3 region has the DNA TGTGCCAGCGGGACGGGGTCGGCGGAAAACATTCAGTACTTC.

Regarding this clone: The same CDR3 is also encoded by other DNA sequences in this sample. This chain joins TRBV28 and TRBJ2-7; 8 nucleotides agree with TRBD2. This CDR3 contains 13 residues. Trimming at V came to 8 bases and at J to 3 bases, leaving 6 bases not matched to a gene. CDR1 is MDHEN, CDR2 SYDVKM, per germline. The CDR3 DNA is TGTGCCAGCGTTACTAGCGGCAGCTACGAGCAGTACTTC. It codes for CASVTSGSYEQYF. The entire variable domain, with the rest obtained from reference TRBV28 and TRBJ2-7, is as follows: DVKVTQSSRYLVKRTGEKVFLECVQDMDHENMFWYRQDPGLGLRLIYFSYDVKMKEKGDIPEGYSVSREKKERFSLILESASTNQTSMYLCASVTSGSYEQYFGPGTRLTVT.

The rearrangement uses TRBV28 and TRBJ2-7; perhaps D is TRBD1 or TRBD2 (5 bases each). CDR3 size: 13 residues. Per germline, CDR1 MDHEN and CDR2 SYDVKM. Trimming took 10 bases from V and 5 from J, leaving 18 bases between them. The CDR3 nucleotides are TGTGCCAACGGTCAGAGGGACCGCGACGAGCAGTACTTC. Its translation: CANGQRDRDEQYF. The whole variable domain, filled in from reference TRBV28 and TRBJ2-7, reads DVKVTQSSRYLVKRTGEKVFLECVQDMDHENMFWYRQDPGLGLRLIYFSYDVKMKEKGDIPEGYSVSREKKERFSLILESASTNQTSMYLCANGQRDRDEQYFGPGTRLTVT.